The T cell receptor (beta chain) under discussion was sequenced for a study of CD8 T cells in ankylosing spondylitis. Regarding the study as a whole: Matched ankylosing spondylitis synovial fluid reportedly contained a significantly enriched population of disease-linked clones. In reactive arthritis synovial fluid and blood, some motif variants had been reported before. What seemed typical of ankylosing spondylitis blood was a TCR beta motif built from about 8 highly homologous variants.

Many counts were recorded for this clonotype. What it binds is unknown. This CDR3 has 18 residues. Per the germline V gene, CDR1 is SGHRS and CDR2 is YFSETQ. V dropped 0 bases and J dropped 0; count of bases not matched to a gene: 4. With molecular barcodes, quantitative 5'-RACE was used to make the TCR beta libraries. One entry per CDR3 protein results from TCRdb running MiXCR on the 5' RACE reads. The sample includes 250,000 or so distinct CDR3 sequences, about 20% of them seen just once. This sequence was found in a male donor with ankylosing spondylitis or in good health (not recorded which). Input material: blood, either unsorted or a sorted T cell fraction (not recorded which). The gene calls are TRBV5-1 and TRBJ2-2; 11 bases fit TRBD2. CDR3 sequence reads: CASSLGLAGRSNTGELFF. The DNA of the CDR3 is TGCGCCAGCAGCTTGGGACTAGCGGGACGATCGAACACCGGGGAGCTGTTTTTT.